This is a list of T cell receptor beta chains from one sample in a study of cytomegalovirus exposure and HLA in healthy donors. Sequencing was performed with immunoSEQ multiplex PCR; in TCRdb, only in-frame clones are kept and a portion is missing. Found here are over 250,000 clones, approximately 83% of them singletons; the top ten hold around 1%. Source material: PBMCs. The receptors shown here come from a woman aged 18-29 years in good health and CMV-seronegative. Each CDR3 is given with its conserved first and last residue. A D gene is named only where the DNA matches it firmly. Size is omitted from some rows. Given values are once, few, many or a class for expanded clones.

j_gene: TRBJ2-7; v_gene: TRBV27; abundance: once; d_gene: NA; CDR3nt: TGTGCCAGCAGCCCGAGAGAGGTTTTCTACGAGCAGTACTTC; CDR3aa: CASSPREVFYEQYF
j_gene: TRBJ2-7; v_gene: TRBV6-1; abundance: NA; d_gene: NA; CDR3nt: TGTGCCAGCAGTCTTAGGGGCTCCTACGAGCAGTACTTC; CDR3aa: CASSLRGSYEQYF
j_gene: TRBJ2-1; v_gene: TRBV6-4; abundance: few; d_gene: TRBD2; CDR3nt: TGTGCCAGCAGTGAAGGGACTAGCGGGTACCATCAGCAGTTCTTC; CDR3aa: CASSEGTSGYHQQFF
j_gene: TRBJ1-2; v_gene: TRBV6-4; abundance: NA; d_gene: NA; CDR3nt: TGTGCCAGCAGTGAATCGGACGAGGGATTTGGCTACACCTTC; CDR3aa: CASSESDEGFGYTF
j_gene: TRBJ2-1; v_gene: TRBV15; abundance: NA; d_gene: TRBD1; CDR3nt: TGTGCCACCAGCAGAGAGAGGGACAGGCTTAACAATGAGCAGTTCTTC; CDR3aa: CATSRERDRLNNEQFF
j_gene: TRBJ1-6; v_gene: TRBV19; abundance: NA; d_gene: NA; CDR3nt: TGTGCCAGTAGTTCCAGCGACACTAGTAATTCACCCCTCCACTTT; CDR3aa: CASSSSDTSNSPLHF
j_gene: TRBJ2-7; v_gene: TRBV6-1; abundance: NA; d_gene: NA; CDR3nt: TGTGCCAGCAGGGTGGCAGGGAAGTCCTACGAGCAGTACTTC; CDR3aa: CASRVAGKSYEQYF
j_gene: TRBJ1-2; v_gene: TRBV28; abundance: NA; d_gene: TRBD1; CDR3nt: TGTGCCAGCAGCCCGGGACAGGGGGCCCTCGGGTATGGCTACACCTTC; CDR3aa: CASSPGQGALGYGYTF
j_gene: TRBJ2-1; v_gene: TRBV2; abundance: NA; d_gene: TRBD2; CDR3nt: TGTGCCAGTGCCACTACATCGGGACTAGCGGCGATTTACAATGAGCAGTTCTTC; CDR3aa: CASATTSGLAAIYNEQFF
j_gene: TRBJ2-3; v_gene: TRBV30; abundance: NA; d_gene: NA; CDR3nt: TGTGCCTGGAGTGGAGCGGCTAGCACAGATACGCAGTATTTT; CDR3aa: CAWSGAASTDTQYF
j_gene: TRBJ1-2; v_gene: TRBV9; abundance: NA; d_gene: NA; CDR3nt: TGTGCCAGCAGCGTAGGTCAGGACAACGGCTATGGCTACACCTTC; CDR3aa: CASSVGQDNGYGYTF
j_gene: TRBJ2-7; v_gene: TRBV30; abundance: NA; d_gene: NA; CDR3nt: TGTGCCTGGAGCGACAGGGAGGTCACCTACGAGCAGTACTTC; CDR3aa: CAWSDREVTYEQYF
j_gene: TRBJ2-3; v_gene: TRBV11-2; abundance: NA; d_gene: TRBD2; CDR3nt: TGTGCCAGCAGCTTAGATAGCGGGGGTATCACAGATACGCAGTATTTT; CDR3aa: CASSLDSGGITDTQYF
j_gene: TRBJ2-1; v_gene: TRBV5-1; abundance: many; d_gene: TRBD2; CDR3nt: TGCGCCAGCAGCTTGCCAGGGACTAGCGTGGTGAATGAGCAGTTCTTC; CDR3aa: CASSLPGTSVVNEQFF
j_gene: TRBJ1-2; v_gene: TRBV28; abundance: NA; d_gene: NA; CDR3nt: TGTGCCAGCAGTCTACAGGGTCATGGCTACACCTTC; CDR3aa: CASSLQGHGYTF
j_gene: TRBJ1-1; v_gene: TRBV27; abundance: NA; d_gene: NA; CDR3nt: TGTGCCAGCAGTTCCCGATTTAGTAATGAAGCTTTCTTT; CDR3aa: CASSSRFSNEAFF
j_gene: TRBJ2-1; v_gene: TRBV27; abundance: NA; d_gene: NA; CDR3nt: TGTGCCAGCAGTCCCCGGACAGCAGACAATGAGCAGTTCTTC; CDR3aa: CASSPRTADNEQFF
j_gene: TRBJ1-1; v_gene: TRBV9; abundance: NA; d_gene: NA; CDR3nt: TGTGCCAGCAGCGCGGACAGAATTAACACTGAAGCTTTCTTT; CDR3aa: CASSADRINTEAFF
j_gene: TRBJ2-3; v_gene: TRBV9; abundance: once; d_gene: NA; CDR3nt: TGTGCCAGCAGTGAGGGCGCCTCGGGTACGCAGTATTTT; CDR3aa: CASSEGASGTQYF
j_gene: TRBJ1-5; v_gene: TRBV19; abundance: few; d_gene: TRBD1; CDR3nt: TGTGCCAGTAGGCCCGGGACAGGAGGCAATCAGCCCCAGCATTTT; CDR3aa: CASRPGTGGNQPQHF
j_gene: TRBJ2-5; v_gene: TRBV5-1; abundance: NA; d_gene: NA; CDR3nt: TGCGCCAGCAGCTTGGTCGCAGGGGAGGAGACCCAGTACTTC; CDR3aa: CASSLVAGEETQYF
j_gene: TRBJ2-6; v_gene: TRBV7-8; abundance: few; d_gene: NA; CDR3nt: TGTGCCAGCAGCTTAGGCTTCTATGGGGCTACTGGGGCCAACGTCCTGACTTTC; CDR3aa: CASSLGFYGATGANVLTF
j_gene: TRBJ2-7; v_gene: TRBV7-6; abundance: NA; d_gene: TRBD2; CDR3nt: TGTGCCAGCAGCTTAGCACTGACGTTCCTAGCGGGAAAGCTCTACGAGCAGTACTTC; CDR3aa: CASSLALTFLAGKLYEQYF
j_gene: TRBJ1-2; v_gene: TRBV10-3; abundance: NA; d_gene: NA; CDR3nt: TGTGCCATCAGTGGGAGGGGCTCGGAAAACGGCTACACCTTC; CDR3aa: CAISGRGSENGYTF
j_gene: TRBJ1-2; v_gene: TRBV4-3; abundance: NA; d_gene: NA; CDR3nt: TGCGCCAGCAGTCACGAAGGCAGGGGCAGGAGCTACACCTTC; CDR3aa: CASSHEGRGRSYTF
j_gene: TRBJ2-7; v_gene: TRBV9; abundance: NA; d_gene: TRBD1; CDR3nt: TGTGCCAGCAGCGTAGAGGGGACAGGATCCTACGAGCAGTACTTC; CDR3aa: CASSVEGTGSYEQYF
j_gene: TRBJ2-3; v_gene: TRBV2; abundance: NA; d_gene: TRBD1; CDR3nt: TGTGCCAGCAGTCTGCAGGGGGCAGGAATAGCTAGCACAGATACGCAGTATTTT; CDR3aa: CASSLQGAGIASTDTQYF
j_gene: TRBJ2-2; v_gene: TRBV27; abundance: NA; d_gene: NA; CDR3nt: TGTGCCAGCAGTTGGGGGCGGACCAACACCGGGGAGCTGTTTTTT; CDR3aa: CASSWGRTNTGELFF
j_gene: TRBJ1-1; v_gene: TRBV6-5; abundance: NA; d_gene: NA; CDR3nt: TGTGCCAGCAGTTACTCATGGGGGGAGGGAGCTTTCTTT; CDR3aa: CASSYSWGEGAFF
j_gene: TRBJ2-3; v_gene: TRBV28; abundance: NA; d_gene: TRBD2; CDR3nt: TGTGCCAGCAGAACCGGGACTAGCGGGGCTACTAGCACAGATACGCAGTATTTT; CDR3aa: CASRTGTSGATSTDTQYF
j_gene: TRBJ1-1; v_gene: TRBV2; abundance: once; d_gene: NA; CDR3nt: TGTGCCAGCAGTGATAGACAGGAGAACACTGAAGCTTTCTTT; CDR3aa: CASSDRQENTEAFF
j_gene: TRBJ1-2; v_gene: TRBV23-1; abundance: NA; d_gene: TRBD1; CDR3nt: TGCGCCAGCAACCCGGACAGGGGGGGAGGCTACACCTTC; CDR3aa: CASNPDRGGGYTF
j_gene: TRBJ2-1; v_gene: TRBV9; abundance: NA; d_gene: TRBD1; CDR3nt: TGTGCCAGCAGCGCCACAGGGGGCAAACAGTTCTTC; CDR3aa: CASSATGGKQFF
j_gene: TRBJ1-6; v_gene: TRBV27; abundance: few; d_gene: NA; CDR3nt: TGTGCCAGCAGTTTTCTAGGGGATAATTCACCCCTCCACTTT; CDR3aa: CASSFLGDNSPLHF
j_gene: TRBJ2-7; v_gene: TRBV2; abundance: NA; d_gene: TRBD2; CDR3nt: TGTGCCAGCAGCTCCTGGACTAGCACTCGAGAGCAGTACTTC; CDR3aa: CASSSWTSTREQYF
j_gene: TRBJ1-2; v_gene: TRBV9; abundance: NA; d_gene: NA; CDR3nt: TGTGCCAGCAGCATTGACGGGAACTATGGCTACACCTTC; CDR3aa: CASSIDGNYGYTF
j_gene: TRBJ2-3; v_gene: TRBV29-1; abundance: NA; d_gene: NA; CDR3nt: TGCAGCGTTGAACTCGGCGGTGGCACAGATACGCAGTATTTT; CDR3aa: CSVELGGGTDTQYF
j_gene: TRBJ2-7; v_gene: TRBV15; abundance: NA; d_gene: TRBD2; CDR3nt: TGTGCCACCAGCATCCGGACTAGCACGGCCTACGAGCAGTACTTC; CDR3aa: CATSIRTSTAYEQYF
j_gene: TRBJ2-7; v_gene: TRBV5-1; abundance: once; d_gene: TRBD1; CDR3nt: TGCGCCAGCAGCTTTAGAGGGGACAGCTCCTACGAGCAGTACTTC; CDR3aa: CASSFRGDSSYEQYF
j_gene: TRBJ2-7; v_gene: TRBV4-1; abundance: few; d_gene: TRBD2; CDR3nt: TGCGCCAGCAGCCAGCTAGCGGGTGTCTCCTACGAGCAGTACTTC; CDR3aa: CASSQLAGVSYEQYF
j_gene: TRBJ2-7; v_gene: TRBV28; abundance: NA; d_gene: TRBD2; CDR3nt: TGTGCCAGCAGTGTGGCGAGCGGGAGTAGCTACGAGCAGTACTTC; CDR3aa: CASSVASGSSYEQYF
j_gene: TRBJ1-2; v_gene: TRBV5-1; abundance: NA; d_gene: TRBD1; CDR3nt: TGCGCCAGCAGACGAAGCCGGGACAGGATATATGGCTACACCTTC; CDR3aa: CASRRSRDRIYGYTF
j_gene: TRBJ2-7; v_gene: TRBV4-3; abundance: NA; d_gene: TRBD1; CDR3nt: TGCGCCAGCAGCCCCCGCTACGAGGACAGGGGATCCTACGAGCAGTACTTC; CDR3aa: CASSPRYEDRGSYEQYF
j_gene: TRBJ2-5; v_gene: TRBV4-3; abundance: NA; d_gene: NA; CDR3nt: TGCGCCAGCAGCCAAGATAAGAACAGGGCCGGGACCCAGTACTTC; CDR3aa: CASSQDKNRAGTQYF
j_gene: TRBJ2-1; v_gene: TRBV9; abundance: NA; d_gene: NA; CDR3nt: TGTGCCAGCAGCGTAGCGGAGGGCCACGAGAAGTTCTTC; CDR3aa: CASSVAEGHEKFF
j_gene: TRBJ1-4; v_gene: TRBV5-1; abundance: NA; d_gene: NA; CDR3nt: TGCGCCAGCAGCTTGCTGGGGCAGGGGTGGAGTGAAAAACTGTTTTTT; CDR3aa: CASSLLGQGWSEKLFF
j_gene: TRBJ2-1; v_gene: TRBV2; abundance: NA; d_gene: TRBD2; CDR3nt: TGTGCCAGCAACCCAGCGGGGGGTCAGACATACTACAATGAGCAGTTCTTC; CDR3aa: CASNPAGGQTYYNEQFF
j_gene: TRBJ2-1; v_gene: TRBV30; abundance: NA; d_gene: NA; CDR3nt: TGTGCCTGGAGGCCCGGCAGGGTAAATGAGCAGTTCTTC; CDR3aa: CAWRPGRVNEQFF
j_gene: TRBJ2-7; v_gene: TRBV27; abundance: NA; d_gene: NA; CDR3nt: TGTGCCAGCAGCTCCCTGGGGGGAACCTACGAGCAGTACTTC; CDR3aa: CASSSLGGTYEQYF
j_gene: TRBJ1-1; v_gene: TRBV2; abundance: NA; d_gene: TRBD1; CDR3nt: TGTGCCAGCAGTACTCGGGACAGGGGCCCTGAAGCTTTCTTT; CDR3aa: CASSTRDRGPEAFF
j_gene: TRBJ2-4; v_gene: TRBV30; abundance: NA; d_gene: TRBD1; CDR3nt: TGTGCCTGGAGTCCTACGCAAGCCGGACAGGGGGGTAGAAACATTCAGTACTTC; CDR3aa: CAWSPTQAGQGGRNIQYF
j_gene: TRBJ2-3; v_gene: TRBV7-6; abundance: NA; d_gene: TRBD1; CDR3nt: TGTGCCAGCAGCACCGATCCCGGGACAGGGGCGCTGGATACGCAGTATTTT; CDR3aa: CASSTDPGTGALDTQYF